This is a list of T cell receptor beta chains from one sample in a study of blood T cell repertoires in COVID-19. Only in-frame clones appear in the TCRdb table, and some are missing; sequencing was by immunoSEQ multiplex PCR. The sample consists of 95,000 or so clones, roughly 76% of them appearing once. Sample: peripheral blood. Receptors originate from an elderly man with COVID-19, enrolled during active disease. The CDR3 runs from the conserved cysteine through the conserved F or W. The D gene is left open where the match is weak. A clone size is listed for some rows: how often the clone was seen (once, few, many), or a class if it is expanded.

d_gene	abundance	v_gene	j_gene	CDR3aa	CDR3nt
-	-	TRBV6-5	TRBJ2-7	CASSYSWGPYEQYF	TGTGCCAGCAGTTACTCTTGGGGGCCCTACGAGCAGTACTTC
-	-	TRBV6-5	TRBJ1-1	CATTKPGTTPREAFF	TGTGCCACCACCAAACCCGGGACAACACCCCGTGAAGCTTTCTTT
TRBD1	-	TRBV15	TRBJ1-6	CATSSGTEYSPLHF	TGTGCCACCAGCAGCGGGACAGAATATTCACCCCTCCACTTT
-	-	TRBV28	TRBJ1-4	CASSLLSGKTEKLFF	TGTGCCAGCAGTTTATTGTCGGGAAAAACGGAAAAACTGTTTTTT
-	few	TRBV3-1/TRBV3-2	TRBJ1-4	CASSQDWSEKLFF	TGTGCCAGCAGCCAAGATTGGAGCGAAAAACTGTTTTTT
TRBD1	-	TRBV2	TRBJ1-2	CASSVRDRATF	TGTGCCAGCAGTGTCCGGGACAGGGCCACCTTC
TRBD2	-	TRBV19	TRBJ2-7	CASSIVSGSSYEQYF	TGTGCCAGTAGTATAGTTAGCGGGAGCAGCTACGAGCAGTACTTC
-	-	TRBV27	TRBJ1-4	CASSDISLGGEKLFF	TGTGCCAGCAGTGATATATCCTTGGGAGGTGAAAAACTGTTTTTT
TRBD2	medium-sized	TRBV19	TRBJ2-7	CASSPGTSGAYEQYF	TGTGCCAGTAGTCCCGGGACTAGCGGGGCCTACGAGCAGTACTTC
TRBD1	once	TRBV11-3	TRBJ1-2	CASSKTGGYGYTF	TGTGCCAGCAGCAAGACAGGGGGCTATGGCTACACCTTC
TRBD1	-	TRBV27	TRBJ2-3	CASRTGGPDTQYF	TGTGCCAGCAGGACAGGGGGGCCAGATACGCAGTATTTT
TRBD2	-	TRBV7-2	TRBJ2-3	CASSLDPAGINTFTDTQYF	TGTGCCAGCAGCTTAGATCCAGCGGGAATTAATACTTTCACAGATACGCAGTATTTT
TRBD1	-	TRBV5-5	TRBJ1-2	CASSIDRGLPHGYTF	TGTGCCAGCAGCATCGACAGGGGGCTTCCCCATGGCTACACCTTC
TRBD2	-	TRBV10-3	TRBJ2-1	CAISETLAGGTYNEQFF	TGTGCCATCAGTGAGACCCTAGCGGGGGGTACCTACAATGAGCAGTTCTTC
-	-	TRBV6-6	TRBJ1-2	CASSYSNSDYGYTF	TGTGCCAGCAGTTACTCGAACAGTGACTATGGCTACACCTTC
-	-	TRBV7-3	TRBJ2-7	CASSLQSGYTYEQYF	TGTGCCAGCAGCTTACAGAGCGGATATACCTACGAGCAGTACTTC
TRBD1	-	TRBV9	TRBJ1-2	CASSRFPGQGARGYTF	TGTGCCAGCAGTCGTTTTCCGGGACAGGGGGCGCGGGGCTACACCTTC
TRBD1	-	TRBV4-1	TRBJ2-7	CASSQEYESMTGRSYEQYF	TGCGCCAGCAGCCAAGAGTACGAGTCGATGACAGGGCGTTCCTACGAGCAGTACTTC
TRBD1	-	TRBV7-9	TRBJ2-5	CASSPQTGKETQYF	TGTGCCAGCAGCCCACAGACAGGGAAAGAGACCCAGTACTTC
TRBD2	-	TRBV2	TRBJ2-7	CASSPLAGGSEQYF	TGTGCCAGCAGCCCACTAGCGGGGGGGAGCGAGCAGTACTTC
-	-	TRBV19	TRBJ1-2	CASSISGYYGYTF	TGTGCCAGTAGTATTTCCGGGTACTATGGCTACACCTTC
-	once	TRBV6-2/TRBV6-3	TRBJ1-4	CASSYRQGGEKLFF	TGTGCCAGCAGTTACCGGCAGGGCGGCGAAAAACTGTTTTTT
TRBD1	-	TRBV15	TRBJ2-1	CATSRDPRTGRNSYNEQFF	TGTGCCACCAGCAGAGATCCCAGGACAGGGCGAAACTCCTACAATGAGCAGTTCTTC
-	-	TRBV28	TRBJ1-1	CASSQGNTEAFF	TGTGCCAGCAGTCAGGGGAACACTGAAGCTTTCTTT
TRBD1	-	TRBV3-1/TRBV3-2	TRBJ2-3	CASSPGKGASDTQYF	TGTGCCAGCAGCCCCGGGAAGGGGGCGTCAGATACGCAGTATTTT
-	-	TRBV7-5	TRBJ2-3	CVRPETSGTRTDTQYF	TGTGTCAGACCGGAGACTAGCGGGACCCGCACAGATACGCAGTATTTT
TRBD2	-	TRBV10-3	TRBJ2-5	CAIGTSGGPQETQYF	TGTGCCATCGGGACTAGCGGGGGCCCTCAAGAGACCCAGTACTTC
TRBD1	-	TRBV15	TRBJ2-1	CATSSTMPARGIWNEQFF	TGTGCCACCAGCAGCACGATGCCTGCCAGGGGGATTTGGAATGAGCAGTTCTTC
-	-	TRBV6-5	TRBJ1-1	CASSYSGRGNTEAFF	TGTGCCAGCAGTTACTCGGGCAGGGGGAACACTGAAGCTTTCTTT
TRBD1	-	TRBV6-5	TRBJ1-5	CASKETGDSNQPQHF	TGTGCCAGCAAAGAAACAGGGGATAGCAATCAGCCCCAGCATTTT
-	-	TRBV19	TRBJ2-3	CASSPLLGTSDTQYF	TGTGCCAGTAGTCCTCTGCTTGGTACTTCAGATACGCAGTATTTT
TRBD1	few	TRBV6-5	TRBJ1-6	CASRSTGGNSPLHF	TGTGCCAGCAGGTCGACAGGGGGTAATTCACCCCTCCACTTT
TRBD1	-	TRBV19	TRBJ1-1	CASSKTTGPPTEAFF	TGTGCCAGTAGTAAAACGACAGGGCCCCCCACTGAAGCTTTCTTT
-	-	TRBV27	TRBJ1-6	CASSLSSNSPLHF	TGTGCCAGCAGTTTATCGTCGAATTCACCCCTCCACTTT
-	-	TRBV18	TRBJ1-1	CASSPRVMQENTEAFF	TGTGCCAGCTCACCGAGGGTAATGCAAGAGAACACTGAAGCTTTCTTT
TRBD1	-	TRBV24-1	TRBJ2-7	CATSEGTEYEQYF	TGTGCCACCAGTGAGGGGACAGAGTACGAGCAGTACTTC
TRBD2	-	TRBV24-1	TRBJ2-1	CATSDTGLAGGDEQFF	TGTGCCACCAGTGACACGGGACTAGCGGGGGGAGATGAGCAGTTCTTC
-	-	TRBV29-1	TRBJ2-5	CSVDVGGAGETQYF	TGCAGCGTTGACGTTGGTGGGGCTGGAGAGACCCAGTACTTC
-	-	TRBV5-4	TRBJ1-4	CASSLVQGPNEKLFF	TGTGCCAGCAGCTTGGTCCAGGGTCCTAATGAAAAACTGTTTTTT
TRBD1	many	TRBV7-9	TRBJ2-7	CASSSGTGREQYF	TGTGCCAGCAGCTCGGGGACAGGGCGCGAGCAGTACTTC
-	few	TRBV29-1	TRBJ1-1	CSVEAGIAEAFF	TGCAGCGTTGAAGCAGGGATCGCTGAAGCTTTCTTT
-	-	TRBV27	TRBJ1-1	CASRLQGKDTEAFF	TGTGCCAGCAGGCTGCAGGGGAAGGACACTGAAGCTTTCTTT
-	once	TRBV6-2/TRBV6-3	TRBJ1-3	CASSYGPDSPGNTIYF	TGTGCCAGCAGTTACGGTCCGGACAGTCCCGGAAACACCATATATTTT
TRBD1	-	TRBV19	TRBJ1-3	CASSISGQLTGNTIYF	TGTGCCAGTAGTATCTCGGGACAGCTGACTGGAAACACCATATATTTT
-	-	TRBV6-5	TRBJ2-6	CATGPGSYGANVLTF	TGTGCCACCGGGCCGGGGTCTTACGGGGCCAACGTCCTGACTTTC
-	-	TRBV29-1	TRBJ2-7	CSVSSANYEQYF	TGCAGCGTTTCTAGCGCAAACTACGAGCAGTACTTC
-	-	TRBV28	TRBJ1-5	CASSYGNQPQHF	TGTGCCAGCAGCTACGGCAATCAGCCCCAGCATTTT
TRBD1	-	TRBV7-8	TRBJ1-1	CASSLGGQGELEAFF	TGTGCCAGCAGCTTAGGGGGCCAGGGGGAACTCGAAGCTTTCTTT